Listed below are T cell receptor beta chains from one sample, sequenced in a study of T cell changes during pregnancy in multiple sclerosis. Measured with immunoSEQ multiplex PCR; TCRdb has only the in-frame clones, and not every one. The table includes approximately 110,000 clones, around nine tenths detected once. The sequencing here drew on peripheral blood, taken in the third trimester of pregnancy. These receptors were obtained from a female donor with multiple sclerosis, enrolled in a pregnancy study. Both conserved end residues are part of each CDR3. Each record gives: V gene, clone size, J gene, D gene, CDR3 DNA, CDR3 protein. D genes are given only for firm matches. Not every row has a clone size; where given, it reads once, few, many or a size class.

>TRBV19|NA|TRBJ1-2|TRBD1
TGTGCCAGTGGATTCGGGACAGGATACAACTATGGCTACACCTTC
CASGFGTGYNYGYTF
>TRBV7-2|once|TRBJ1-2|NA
TGTGCCAGCAGCTTATACGGGGTGGGCTACACCTTC
CASSLYGVGYTF
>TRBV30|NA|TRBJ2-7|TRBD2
TGTGCCTGGGCTGCCGGGACTAGCAACTCCTACGAGCAGTACTTC
CAWAAGTSNSYEQYF
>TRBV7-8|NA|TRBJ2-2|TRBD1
TGTGCCAGCAGCACGGGACAGGGAGGGATCGGGGAGCTGTTTTTT
CASSTGQGGIGELFF
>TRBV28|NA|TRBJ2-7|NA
TGTGCCAGCAGTTTATTTGCCCGGGGAGTCAGGAGCTCCTACGAGCAGTACTTC
CASSLFARGVRSSYEQYF
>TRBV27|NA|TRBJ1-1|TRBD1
TGTGCCAGCAGTTTGTCTCACCCAGGGGGCATGAACACTGAAGCTTTCTTT
CASSLSHPGGMNTEAFF
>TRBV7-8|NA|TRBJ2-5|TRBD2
TGTGCCAGCAGCTTGCCGGGACTAAGAGAGACCCAGTACTTC
CASSLPGLRETQYF
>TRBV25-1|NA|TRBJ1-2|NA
TGTGCCAGCAGTGATCCCCTGAACTATGGCTACACCTTC
CASSDPLNYGYTF
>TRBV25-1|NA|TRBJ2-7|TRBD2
TGTGCCAGCAGTGAAGCGGGAGGGCCAGGGGAGCAGTACTTC
CASSEAGGPGEQYF
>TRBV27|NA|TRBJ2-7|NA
TGTGCCAGCAGTCCCCGTTGGGGCAGGGACGAGCAGTACTTC
CASSPRWGRDEQYF
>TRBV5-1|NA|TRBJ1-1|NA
TGCGCCAGCAGCCCCCTGGGGGGGCAGACTGAAGCTTTCTTT
CASSPLGGQTEAFF
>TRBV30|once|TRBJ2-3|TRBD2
TGTGCCTCCGGAGGGCTAGCGGGCTCCACAGATACGCAGTATTTT
CASGGLAGSTDTQYF
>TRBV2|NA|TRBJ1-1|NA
TGTGCCAGTGGGGAGGGGCGAGGGCTGAACACTGAAGCTTTCTTT
CASGEGRGLNTEAFF
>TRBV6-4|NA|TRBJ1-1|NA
TGTGCCAGCAGTACAGGGATGAACACTGAAGCTTTCTTT
CASSTGMNTEAFF
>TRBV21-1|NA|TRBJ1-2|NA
TGTGCCAGCAGCAAAGAACAGGGGAGGCACTATGGCTACACCTTC
CASSKEQGRHYGYTF
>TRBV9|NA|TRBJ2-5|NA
TGTGCCAGCAGCCCTCCGGGGTCCCGCGAGACCCAGTACTTC
CASSPPGSRETQYF
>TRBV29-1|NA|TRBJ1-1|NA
TGCAGCGTTGGGGGGCGGGCTGAAGCTTTCTTT
CSVGGRAEAFF
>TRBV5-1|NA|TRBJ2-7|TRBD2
TGCGCCAGCAGCTTCTCTCTAGCGGGCGGCCGCTACGAGCAGTACTTC
CASSFSLAGGRYEQYF
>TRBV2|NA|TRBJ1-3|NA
TGTGCCAGCAGTGAAGCGCTTCTAGGAGGGCGAGGAAACACCATATATTTT
CASSEALLGGRGNTIYF
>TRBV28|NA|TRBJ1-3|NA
TGTGCCAGCAGTTTTGGGGGGGGTGGAAACACCATATATTTT
CASSFGGGGNTIYF
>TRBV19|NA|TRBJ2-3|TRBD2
TGTGCCAGTACCCCTATAGGAGCGGGGGGGTACGATACGCAGTATTTT
CASTPIGAGGYDTQYF
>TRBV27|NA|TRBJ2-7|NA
TGTGCCAGCAGCCTCACAATCACCTCCTACGAGCAGTACTTC
CASSLTITSYEQYF
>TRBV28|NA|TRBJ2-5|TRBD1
TGTGCCAGCAGTTTCGGACAGGGGTACCAAGAGACCCAGTACTTC
CASSFGQGYQETQYF
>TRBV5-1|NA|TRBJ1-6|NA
TGCGCCAGCAGCTTGGATAATCCTGGGGCTGAAGGATCACCCCTCCACTTT
CASSLDNPGAEGSPLHF
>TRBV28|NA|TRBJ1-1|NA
TGTGCCAGCAGCCCCCAAAGGGGCGTGATCACTGAAGCTTTCTTT
CASSPQRGVITEAFF
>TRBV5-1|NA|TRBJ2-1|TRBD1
TGCGCCAGCAGCGAACCGGGACAGGGGACCTACAATGAGCAGTTCTTC
CASSEPGQGTYNEQFF
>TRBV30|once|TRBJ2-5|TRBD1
TGTGCCTGGAGTGGGACAGGGCAGGAGACCCAGTACTTC
CAWSGTGQETQYF
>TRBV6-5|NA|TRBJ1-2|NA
TGTGCCAGCAGTTACGACGGCGAGGCCTATGGCTACACCTTC
CASSYDGEAYGYTF
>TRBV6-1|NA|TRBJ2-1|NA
TGTGCCAGCAGTGAAGTGGACTCCACCTACAATGAGCAGTTCTTC
CASSEVDSTYNEQFF
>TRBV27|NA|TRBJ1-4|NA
TGTGCCAGCAGCTCTTGGGGCGCAGCTAATGAAAAACTGTTTTTT
CASSSWGAANEKLFF
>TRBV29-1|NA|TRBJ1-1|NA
TGCAGCGTCCAGTACAGGGACCTGAGGCAGGCTTTCTTT
CSVQYRDLRQAFF
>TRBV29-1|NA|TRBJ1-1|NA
TGCAGCGTTGAAGTCAACCAGGGGTTCGCCACTGAAGCTTTCTTT
CSVEVNQGFATEAFF
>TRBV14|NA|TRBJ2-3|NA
TGTGCCAGCAGCCCAATCGACGGGACTGCCTCTAGCACAGATACGCAGTATTTT
CASSPIDGTASSTDTQYF
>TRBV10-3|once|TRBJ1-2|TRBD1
TGTGCCATCAGTGGGACAGGCTATGGCTACACCTTC
CAISGTGYGYTF
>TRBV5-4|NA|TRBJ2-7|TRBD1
TGTGCCAGCAGCTCGGACAGGATTAGCTCCTACGAGCAGTACTTC
CASSSDRISSYEQYF
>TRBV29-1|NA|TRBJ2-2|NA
TGCAGCGTTAGCGGCCAGGCGGTGGACACCGGGGAGCTGTTTTTT
CSVSGQAVDTGELFF
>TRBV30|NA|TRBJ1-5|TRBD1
TGTGCCTGCGGAACAGGGGGCGCGACCCAGCATTTT
CACGTGGATQHF
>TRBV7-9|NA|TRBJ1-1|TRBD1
TGTGCCAGCAGCTTCCACAGGGGGCTGAGGAACACTGAAGCTTTCTTT
CASSFHRGLRNTEAFF
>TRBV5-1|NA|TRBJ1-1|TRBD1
TGCGCCAGCAGCACGACAGGGCTTACTGAAGCTTTCTTT
CASSTTGLTEAFF
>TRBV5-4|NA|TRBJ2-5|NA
TGTGCCAGCAGCTCGCCTATCTCGGAGACCCAGTACTTC
CASSSPISETQYF
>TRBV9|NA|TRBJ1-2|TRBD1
TGTGCCAGCAGCGTAGGGGGACAGGGGCACTATGGCTACACCTTC
CASSVGGQGHYGYTF
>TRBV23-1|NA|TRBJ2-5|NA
TGCGCCAGTCGGGGGGCAAGGGGGAAAGAGACCCAGTACTTC
CASRGARGKETQYF
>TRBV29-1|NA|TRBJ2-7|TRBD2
TGCAGCGTCGCGTTGGGGCGGCGGGAGGGCCTGGGTGAGCAGTACTTC
CSVALGRREGLGEQYF
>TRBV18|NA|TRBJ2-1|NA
TGTGCCAGCTCACCGACGACAGTTGGCCCCAATGAGCAGTTCTTC
CASSPTTVGPNEQFF
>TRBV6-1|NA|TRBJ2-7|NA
TGTGCCAGCAGTGCCCTTAGCGGCTACTCCTACGAGCAGTACTTC
CASSALSGYSYEQYF
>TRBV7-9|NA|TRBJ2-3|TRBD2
TGTGCCAGCAGCCGGCTAACCGGGACTAGCGGGGGAACAGATACGCAGTATTTT
CASSRLTGTSGGTDTQYF
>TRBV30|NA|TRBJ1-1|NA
TGTGCCCGGAGGGTGCAGACTGAAGCTTTCTTT
CARRVQTEAFF
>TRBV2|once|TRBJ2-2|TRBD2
TGTGCCAGCAGTGAGGGGTGGGAGGGACCGAACACCGGGGAGCTGTTTTTT
CASSEGWEGPNTGELFF
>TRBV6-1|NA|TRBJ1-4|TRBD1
TGTGCCAGCAGTGAAATCTGGACAGGGGAGAATGAAAAACTGTTTTTT
CASSEIWTGENEKLFF
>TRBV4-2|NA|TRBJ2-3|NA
TGTGCCAGCAGCCAAGAAGCGGCGGGGCTAAGCACAGATACGCAGTATTTT
CASSQEAAGLSTDTQYF
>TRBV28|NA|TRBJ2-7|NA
TGTGCCAGCAGGGTAGGAGCCTACGAGCAGTACTTC
CASRVGAYEQYF
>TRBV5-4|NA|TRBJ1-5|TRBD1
TGTGCCAGCAACACCGGGACAGGGGGACAGCCCCAGCATTTT
CASNTGTGGQPQHF
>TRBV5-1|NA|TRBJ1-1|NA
TGCGCCAGCAGCTTGGGGGTGGGGCTGGAAGCTTTCTTT
CASSLGVGLEAFF
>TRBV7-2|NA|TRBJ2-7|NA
TGTGCCAGCAGCTTAGCGGATAGGAGCTCCTACGAGCAGTACTTC
CASSLADRSSYEQYF
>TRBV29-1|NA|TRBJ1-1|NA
TGCAGCGTTGAAGAGGGGGGGAACACTGAAGCTTTCTTT
CSVEEGGNTEAFF
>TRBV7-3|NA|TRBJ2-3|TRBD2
TGTGCCAGCACCCTGACCCCAGCGGGGGGTACAGATACGCAGTATTTT
CASTLTPAGGTDTQYF
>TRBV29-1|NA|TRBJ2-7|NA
TGCAGCGTCGCCTCCGGGACACATATATCTGAGCAGTACTTC
CSVASGTHISEQYF
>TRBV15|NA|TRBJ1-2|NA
TGTGCCACCAGCAGAGTGGGGCGGGGCTATGGCTACACCTTC
CATSRVGRGYGYTF
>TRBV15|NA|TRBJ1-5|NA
TGTGCCACCAGCACGGCAGGGGCGGGTCAGCCCCAGCATTTT
CATSTAGAGQPQHF
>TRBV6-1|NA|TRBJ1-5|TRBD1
TGTGCCAGCAGTGAAAGTCGGCAGGGGGCCCGCAATCAGCCCCAGCATTTT
CASSESRQGARNQPQHF